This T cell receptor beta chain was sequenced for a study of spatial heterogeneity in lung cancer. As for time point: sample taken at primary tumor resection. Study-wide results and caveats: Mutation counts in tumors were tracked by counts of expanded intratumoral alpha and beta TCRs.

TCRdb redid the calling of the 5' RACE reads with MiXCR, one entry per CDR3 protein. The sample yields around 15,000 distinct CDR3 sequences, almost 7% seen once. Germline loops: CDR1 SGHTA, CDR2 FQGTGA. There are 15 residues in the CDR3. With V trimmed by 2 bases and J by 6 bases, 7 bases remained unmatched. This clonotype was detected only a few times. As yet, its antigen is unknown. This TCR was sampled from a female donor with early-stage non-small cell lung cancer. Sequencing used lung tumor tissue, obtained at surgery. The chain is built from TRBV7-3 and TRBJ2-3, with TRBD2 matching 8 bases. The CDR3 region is CASSLSGGAYDTQYF. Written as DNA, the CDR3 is TGTGCCAGCAGCTTATCCGGGGGGGCCTACGATACGCAGTATTTT.